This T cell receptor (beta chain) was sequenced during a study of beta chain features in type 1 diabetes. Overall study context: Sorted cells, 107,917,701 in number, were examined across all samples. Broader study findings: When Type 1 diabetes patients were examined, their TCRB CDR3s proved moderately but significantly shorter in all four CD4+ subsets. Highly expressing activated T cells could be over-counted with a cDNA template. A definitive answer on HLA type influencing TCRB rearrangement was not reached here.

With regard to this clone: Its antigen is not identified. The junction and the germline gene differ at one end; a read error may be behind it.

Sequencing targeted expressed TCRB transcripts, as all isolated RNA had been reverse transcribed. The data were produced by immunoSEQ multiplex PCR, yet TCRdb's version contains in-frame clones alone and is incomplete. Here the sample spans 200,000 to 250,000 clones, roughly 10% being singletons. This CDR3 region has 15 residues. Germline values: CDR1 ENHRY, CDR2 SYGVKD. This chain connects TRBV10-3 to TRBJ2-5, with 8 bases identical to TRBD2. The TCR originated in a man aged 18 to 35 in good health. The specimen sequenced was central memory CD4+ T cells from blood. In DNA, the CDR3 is TGTGCCAGCAGTTACCGGACTAGCCAACAAGAGACCCAGTACTTC. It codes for CASSYRTSQQETQYF.